This paragraph covers one T cell receptor beta chain sequence. These data originate in a study of Graves' ophthalmopathy and Graves' hyperthyroidism. Other autoimmune diseases, uncontrolled infections, pregnancy and lactation each led to patient exclusion. CDR3 regions of TCR beta were amplified from RNA transcripts. RT-PCR in the first round used HTBI primers; a second-round multiplex PCR followed. TCRdb used MiXCR to reprocess the multiplex PCR reads, holding one entry per CDR3 protein. The data show around 1,000,000 distinct CDR3 sequences, about two fifths seen once. The CDR3 consists of 12 residues. Looked up from germline, CDR1 is SGHDT and CDR2 is YYEEEE. V gave up 2 bases and J gave up 7 bases, with 9 bases separating them.

The TCR sequence derives from an adult man with Graves' hyperthyroidism. The genes are TRBV5-6 and TRBJ1-2; a weak D match, TRBD1 (5 bases). The specimen was peripheral blood or thyroid tissue (not recorded which). Here the CDR3 reads CASSFLTAGYTF. The CDR3 DNA reads TGTGCCAGCAGCTTTTTGACAGCTGGCTACACCTTC. The full variable domain, with the rest looked up from reference TRBV5-6 and TRBJ1-2, is DAGVTQSPTHLIKTRGQQVTLRCSPKSGHDTVSWYQQALGQGPQFIFQYYEEEERQRGNFPDRFSGHQFPNYSSELNVNALLLGDSALYLCASSFLTAGYTFGSGTRLTVV.